One T cell receptor (beta chain) is described in this entry. Its antigen is undetermined. The table came from immunoSEQ multiplex PCR; TCRdb's copy has only in-frame clones and leaves some out. The repertoire holds 20,000 to 25,000 clones, with about 70% as singletons. Naive CD45RA+ and memory CD45RO+ CD4+ or CD8+ T cells were FACS-sorted. This entry is derived from a study of regulatory dendritic cells for organ transplantation. The study's findings and limits: The most alloreactive TCR clonotypes were found in resting memory CD8+ cells. Regulatory dendritic cells appeared to expand memory CD8+ clones less than mature ones. Naive CD4+ and CD8+ repertoires were highly diverse; memory CD8+ was most oligoclonal.

The sequencing input was memory CD4+ T cells from blood. The subset: CD45RO+ memory T cells. This clonotype was sampled from a human donor in good health.

Here the CDR3 reads CASRALAGGAHEQFF. CDR3 in DNA: TGTGCCAGCAGGGCCCTCGCCGGGGGGGCACATGAGCAGTTCTTC. The V and J genes are TRBV14 and TRBJ2-1; 8 bases agree with TRBD2. In germline, CDR1 is SGHDN, CDR2 FVKESK. There are 15 residues in the CDR3. V shed 6 bases, J shed 8 bases, and the junction held 12 bases outside the gene matches.